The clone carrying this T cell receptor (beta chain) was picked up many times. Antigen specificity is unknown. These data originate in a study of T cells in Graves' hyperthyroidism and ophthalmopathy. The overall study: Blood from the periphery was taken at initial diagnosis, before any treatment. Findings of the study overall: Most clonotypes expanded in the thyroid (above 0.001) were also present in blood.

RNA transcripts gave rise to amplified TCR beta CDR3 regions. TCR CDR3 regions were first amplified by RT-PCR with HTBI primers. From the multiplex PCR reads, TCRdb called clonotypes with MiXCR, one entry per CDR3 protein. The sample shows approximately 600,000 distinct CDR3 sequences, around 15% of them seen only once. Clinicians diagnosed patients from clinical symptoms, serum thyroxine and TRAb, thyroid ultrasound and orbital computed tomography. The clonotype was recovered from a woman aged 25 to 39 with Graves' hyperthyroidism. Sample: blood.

The CDR3 reads CASSSTGGLEKLFF. As DNA, the CDR3 is TGTGCCAGCAGTTCGACAGGGGGCCTCGAAAAACTGTTTTTT. The rearrangement links TRBV12-3 or TRBV12-4 to TRBJ1-4; 10 bases are shared with TRBD1. This CDR3 region has 14 residues. After removal of 4 bases from V and 8 bases from J, the junction contained 4 bases not matched to a gene.